The next 9 T cell receptor beta chains were all read from a single sample in a study of blood T cell repertoires in COVID-19. Profiling relied on immunoSEQ multiplex PCR, and the TCRdb table lists in-frame clones only, not all of them. The sample holds around 370,000 clones, roughly 89% seen once. Sequencing was done on a sample of peripheral blood. These receptors came from a woman between 18 and 30 years old who had recovered from COVID-19.

This rearrangement joins TRBV24-1 to TRBJ2-1, with 8 bases identical to TRBD1. Germline lookup yields CDR1 KGHDR and CDR2 SFDVKD. Trimming took 5 bases from V and 6 from J; bases not matched to a gene: 23. This CDR3 region has 20 residues. Here the CDR3 reads CATSVHRDRRDGSAGNEQFF. CDR3 nucleotides: TGTGCCACCAGTGTTCACCGGGACAGGAGGGACGGGAGTGCCGGCAATGAGCAGTTCTTC.

The chain joins TRBV4-3 to TRBJ2-4; 11 bases are shared with TRBD1. The CDR3 consists of 16 residues. With 0 bases clipped from V and 7 bases from J, the junction kept 5 bases outside the gene matches. From germline, CDR1 is LGHNA and CDR2 YSLEER. CDR3 sequence (DNA): TGCGCCAGCAGCCAAGATCCCGGACAGGGGGCCAACATTCAGTACTTC. Protein product: CASSQDPGQGANIQYF.

The chain uses TRBV19 and TRBJ1-2; a weak D match, TRBD1 (6 bases). V lost 5 bases, J lost 1 base, and 14 bases lay in between. Germline CDR1 is LNHDA and CDR2 is SQIVND (reference sequence). This CDR3 has 15 amino acids. In DNA, the CDR3 is TGTGCCAGTAGTCTCGACAGGAGATTTAACTATGGCTACACCTTC. Translation: CASSLDRRFNYGYTF.

The sample holds one count of this clone. CDR3: CASSISSETTNYGYTF. The CDR3, as DNA: TGTGCCAGCTCAATCTCATCCGAGACAACGAACTATGGCTACACCTTC. The V and J genes are TRBV18 and TRBJ1-2, with D uncertain. The CDR3 extends over 16 amino acids. CDR1 KGHSH and CDR2 LQKENI come from the germline V gene. The V gene lost 5 bases and the J gene lost 2 bases, with 18 bases spanning the gap.

In its sample, this clone was seen once. The V call is TRBV7-2, the J call TRBJ2-1; a possible D gene is TRBD1 (5 bases). The CDR3 is 13 amino acids. Trimming cost V 4 bases and J 7 bases, with 11 bases left between them. Germline values: CDR1 SGHTA, CDR2 FQGNSA. Written as DNA, the CDR3 is TGTGCCAGCAGCTCACCAGGGAAGAATGAGCAGTTCTTC. This codes for CASSSPGKNEQFF.

The chain carries TRBV10-3 and TRBJ1-1; 7 bases fit TRBD1. CDR3 length: 13 residues. Germline loops: CDR1 ENHRY, CDR2 SYGVKD. Unmatched junction bases numbered 3, after V lost 7 bases and J lost 1 base. CDR3 DNA: TGTGCCATCACCGGGACAGAGAACACTGAAGCTTTCTTT. As protein: CAITGTENTEAFF.

The CDR3 bases are TGTGCCAGCAAGGGCCCCGCCAGGGGCACTGAAGCTTTCTTT. Translation gives CASKGPARGTEAFF. The chain carries TRBV7-8 and TRBJ1-1; D is possibly TRBD1 (6 bases). CDR1 and CDR2 from the germline V gene are SGHVS and FQNEAQ. The CDR3 extends over 14 amino acids. V was cut by 7 bases and J by 4 bases, with 16 bases left in between.

The chain uses TRBV4-3 and TRBJ2-1; TRBD2 matches at 10 bases. The CDR3 extends over 19 amino acids. Per germline, CDR1 LGHNA and CDR2 YSLEER. With V trimmed by 0 bases and J by 4 bases, 12 bases remained unmatched. CDR3 amino acids: CASSQDWTSGYAIYNEQFF. Written as DNA, the CDR3 is TGCGCCAGCAGCCAAGACTGGACTAGCGGCTACGCAATTTACAATGAGCAGTTCTTC.

The gene calls are TRBV5-4 and TRBJ2-3, with TRBD2 matching 12 bases. The CDR3 totals 17 residues. From germline, CDR1 is SGHNT and CDR2 YYREEE (reference sequence). J was trimmed by 0 bases and V by 0 bases; bases with no gene match: 2. The CDR3 nucleotides read TGTGCCAGCAGCTTGGGAGGGACTAGCGGGAGCACAGATACGCAGTATTTT. Translation gives CASSLGGTSGSTDTQYF.